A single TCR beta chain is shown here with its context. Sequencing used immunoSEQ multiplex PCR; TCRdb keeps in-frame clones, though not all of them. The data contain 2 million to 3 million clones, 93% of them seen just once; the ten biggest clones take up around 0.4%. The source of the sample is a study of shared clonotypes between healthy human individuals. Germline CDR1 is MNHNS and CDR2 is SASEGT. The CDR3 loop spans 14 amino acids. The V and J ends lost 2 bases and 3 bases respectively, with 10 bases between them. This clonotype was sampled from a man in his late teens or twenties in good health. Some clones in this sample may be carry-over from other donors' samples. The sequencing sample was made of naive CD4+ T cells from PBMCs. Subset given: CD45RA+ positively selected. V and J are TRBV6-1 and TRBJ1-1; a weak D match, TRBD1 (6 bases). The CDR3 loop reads CASSEQGLDTEAFF. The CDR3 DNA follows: TGTGCCAGCAGTGAACAGGGGTTGGACACTGAAGCTTTCTTT.